This record concerns one TCR beta chain sequence. This record belongs to a study of blood T cell repertoires in COVID-19. Looking at the study overall: Donors in the United States, Italy and Spain gave samples during acute or convalescent COVID-19. Sample material is recorded as cDNA or gDNA derived from T cells, B-cell-depleted T cells, or PBMCs.

As originally analysed: The authors estimated nucleated cell counts from reference gene primer amplification. Generated by immunoSEQ multiplex PCR, the TCRdb table keeps only in-frame clones and is missing some. Clonal size and the V and J genes are those of that table, whereas D and trimming came from the DNA. The data show some 400,000 clones, around 87% seen once. The Seattle patients joined while their infection was active and were tracked longitudinally afterward. Germline-derived CDR1 and CDR2 are MDHEN and SYDVKM. V lost 5 bases, J lost 5 bases, and 15 bases lay in between. This CDR3 is 14 amino acids long.

Sequences were obtained from peripheral blood. The receptor comes from a woman aged 25-40 years with COVID-19, enrolled during active disease. This chain links TRBV28 with TRBJ2-5; possibly TRBD2 for D (5 bases). The CDR3 reads CASSRRTSLETQYF. CDR3 bases: TGTGCCAGCAGTCGGAGGACCTCTCTGGAGACCCAGTACTTC. Together with reference TRBV28 and TRBJ2-5, the CDR3 gives the full variable domain: DVKVTQSSRYLVKRTGEKVFLECVQDMDHENMFWYRQDPGLGLRLIYFSYDVKMKEKGDIPEGYSVSREKKERFSLILESASTNQTSMYLCASSRRTSLETQYFGPGTRLLVL.